A selection of T cell receptor beta chains follows, all from one sample in a study of blood T cell repertoires in COVID-19. Clones were sequenced by immunoSEQ multiplex PCR, and TCRdb holds only the in-frame ones, with some missing. This sample has 200,000 to 250,000 clones; around 85% occur once, and the top ten carry roughly 1.3%. The source material was PBMCs or T cells enriched from blood (not recorded which). The receptors originated from a woman between 40 and 50 years old with acute COVID-19. CDR3s include the opening cysteine and the closing phenylalanine or tryptophan. D genes are given only for firm matches. Not every row has a clone size; where given, it reads once, few, many or a size class.

>TRBJ1-4|TRBD1|TRBV9|few
CASSSARGRHEKLFF
TGTGCCAGCAGCTCGGCCAGGGGGCGCCATGAAAAACTGTTTTTT
>TRBJ1-1|-|TRBV18|once
CASSPLPVGLNTEAFF
TGTGCCAGCTCACCACTGCCGGTGGGGCTGAACACTGAAGCTTTCTTT
>TRBJ1-2|-|TRBV3-1/TRBV3-2|-
CASSQDNGAADYGYTF
TGTGCCAGCAGCCAAGATAATGGGGCAGCCGACTATGGCTACACCTTC
>TRBJ1-2|TRBD1|TRBV4-3|-
CASSQEYRGRLDYGYTF
TGCGCCAGCAGCCAAGAGTACAGGGGGCGTCTCGACTATGGCTACACCTTC
>TRBJ2-7|TRBD2|TRBV6-5|once
CASSKTSGAYEQYF
TGTGCCAGCAGTAAAACTAGCGGGGCCTACGAGCAGTACTTC
>TRBJ1-5|-|TRBV28|-
CASSFEFNQPQHF
TGTGCCAGCAGTTTTGAGTTTAATCAGCCCCAGCATTTT
>TRBJ1-5|TRBD1|TRBV19|-
CASSIDRGTVGNQPQHF
TGTGCCAGTAGTATAGATCGAGGGACAGTCGGCAATCAGCCCCAGCATTTT
>TRBJ2-1|TRBD1|TRBV13|few
CASAKGDRRPNEQFF
TGTGCCAGCGCTAAGGGGGACAGGAGGCCCAATGAGCAGTTCTTC
>TRBJ2-1|TRBD2|TRBV11-3|-
CASTPSSSGRTAYNEQFF
TGTGCCAGCACCCCCAGTAGTAGCGGGAGGACGGCTTACAATGAGCAGTTCTTC
>TRBJ2-1|TRBD1|TRBV18|-
CASSPAIQIMGQGASEQFF
TGTGCCAGCTCACCGGCAATCCAAATTATGGGACAGGGGGCTTCTGAGCAGTTCTTC
>TRBJ2-3|TRBD1|TRBV7-2|-
CASRMTGSSTDTQYF
TGTGCCAGCAGGATGACAGGGTCAAGCACAGATACGCAGTATTTT
>TRBJ1-4|TRBD1|TRBV7-9|-
CASSLGQGWNEKLFF
TGTGCCAGCAGCTTAGGACAGGGGTGGAATGAAAAACTGTTTTTT
>TRBJ2-7|TRBD2|TRBV7-2|-
CASTPTSGGALYEQYF
TGTGCCAGCACCCCGACTAGCGGGGGGGCCCTCTACGAGCAGTACTTC
>TRBJ2-1|TRBD2|TRBV13|-
CASSLGRRGELAGTYNEQFF
TGTGCCAGCAGCTTAGGCCGAAGAGGGGAACTAGCGGGGACTTACAATGAGCAGTTCTTC
>TRBJ2-7|TRBD1|TRBV6-5|-
CASSYSGQGPYEQYF
TGTGCCAGCAGTTATTCGGGACAGGGGCCCTACGAGCAGTACTTC
>TRBJ1-5|-|TRBV12-5|-
CASDPNTEDQPQHF
TGTGCTAGTGACCCAAACACGGAGGATCAGCCCCAGCATTTT
>TRBJ2-1|TRBD1|TRBV29-1|-
CSVIQGYGEQFF
TGCAGCGTTATACAGGGGTACGGTGAGCAGTTCTTC
>TRBJ1-1|-|TRBV30|-
CAWSLPHPNTEAFF
TGTGCCTGGAGTCTCCCACACCCGAACACTGAAGCTTTCTTT
>TRBJ2-5|TRBD1|TRBV9|-
CASSVSRGPQETQYF
TGTGCCAGCAGCGTATCCAGGGGGCCCCAAGAGACCCAGTACTTC
>TRBJ2-7|-|TRBV4-2|once
CASSQEPGSSYEQYF
TGTGCCAGCAGCCAAGAGCCGGGGAGCTCCTACGAGCAGTACTTC
>TRBJ2-5|TRBD2|TRBV15|-
CATSRDRTSGRETQYF
TGTGCCACCAGCAGAGACAGGACTAGCGGGAGGGAGACCCAGTACTTC
>TRBJ2-7|-|TRBV20-1|-
CSARENYEQYF
TGCAGTGCTAGGGAGAACTACGAGCAGTACTTC
>TRBJ2-1|TRBD2|TRBV5-1|-
CASTYSGRAKYNEQFF
TGCGCCAGCACCTATAGCGGGAGGGCCAAGTACAATGAGCAGTTCTTC
>TRBJ1-5|-|TRBV3-1/TRBV3-2|-
CASSFRGQPQHF
TGTGCCAGCAGCTTTAGAGGTCAGCCCCAGCATTTT
>TRBJ2-7|-|TRBV27|once
CASSFQGTFYEQYF
TGTGCCAGCAGTTTTCAGGGGACCTTCTACGAGCAGTACTTC
>TRBJ2-3|-|TRBV11-2|-
CASSLGGQGTQYF
TGTGCCAGCAGCTTAGGTGGGCAGGGTACGCAGTATTTT
>TRBJ2-1|TRBD2|TRBV19|-
CASSMTAPGRGEQFF
TGTGCCAGTAGTATGACAGCCCCTGGGAGGGGTGAGCAGTTCTTC
>TRBJ1-1|-|TRBV5-1|-
CASSLVGSLHTEAFF
TGCGCCAGCAGCTTGGTCGGGAGCCTTCACACTGAAGCTTTCTTT
>TRBJ1-1|-|TRBV13|once
CASSVLGATEAFF
TGTGCCAGCTCAGTGTTGGGGGCCACTGAAGCTTTCTTT
>TRBJ1-2|-|TRBV6-5|-
CASSYSTGGFYGYTF
TGTGCCAGCAGTTACTCGACCGGGGGTTTCTATGGCTACACCTTC
>TRBJ2-2|-|TRBV7-2|once
CASSTGPRGATGELFF
TGTGCCAGCAGCACGGGACCCCGGGGGGCCACCGGGGAGCTGTTTTTT
>TRBJ2-1|-|TRBV2|-
CALQGSEQFF
TGTGCCCTACAGGGCAGCGAGCAGTTCTTC
>TRBJ1-3|-|TRBV6-5|-
CASSREFSGNTIYF
TGTGCCAGCAGTCGGGAGTTCTCTGGAAACACCATATATTTT
>TRBJ2-7|-|TRBV3-1/TRBV3-2|-
CASSQVPDARQPRYEQYF
TGTGCCAGCAGCCAAGTCCCCGACGCCCGACAGCCCAGGTACGAGCAGTACTTC
>TRBJ2-3|-|TRBV5-4|-
CASSNEGGAFRTDTQYF
TGTGCCAGCAGCAATGAGGGGGGGGCTTTCCGAACAGATACGCAGTATTTT
>TRBJ2-3|-|TRBV4-2|-
CASSQDGAASTDTQYF
TGTGCCAGCAGCCAAGATGGGGCAGCTAGCACAGATACGCAGTATTTT
>TRBJ1-2|-|TRBV12-5|-
CASGPSGANYGYTF
TGTGCTAGTGGACCCTCGGGAGCGAACTATGGCTACACCTTC
>TRBJ1-2|-|TRBV28|-
CASIEVGGYGYTF
TGTGCAAGCATAGAGGTAGGAGGGTATGGCTACACCTTC
>TRBJ2-7|-|TRBV2|-
CASSDWAVQYF
TGTGCCAGCAGTGACTGGGCAGTGCAGTACTTC
>TRBJ1-2|TRBD1|TRBV19|-
CASRTGTDYGYTF
TGTGCCAGTAGAACCGGGACAGACTATGGCTACACCTTC